This record looks at one T cell receptor beta chain sequence and its context. The entry originates in a study of blood T cell repertoires in COVID-19. Study background: Material from acute and convalescent COVID-19 was sourced from the United States, Italy and Spain. Sources were T cells, B-cell-depleted T cells, or PBMCs; the material itself was cDNA or gDNA.

Sequencing was performed with immunoSEQ multiplex PCR; in TCRdb, only in-frame clones are kept and a portion is missing. This sample yields roughly 100,000 clones, of which more than 90% are seen a single time; more than 1.5% belongs to the top ten. Trimming took 2 bases from V and 2 from J, leaving 10 bases between them. The CDR3 has 15 amino acids. Germline V gene lookup returns CDR1 LGHNA and CDR2 YSLEER. Seattle patients were enrolled during active infection and followed longitudinally. The TCR was taken from a woman aged 45 to 65 with COVID-19, enrolled during active disease. Sequenced input: peripheral blood. The genes are TRBV4-3 and TRBJ1-3, with D possibly matching TRBD1 (5 bases). In DNA form, the CDR3 reads TGCGCCAGCAGCCAAACCGCGGGGGCTGGAAACACCATATATTTT. Amino acids: CASSQTAGAGNTIYF.